This is a list of T cell receptor beta chains from one sample in a study of response to subunit inactivated influenza vaccine. TCRdb passed the RT-PCR reads through MiXCR, listing each CDR3 protein once. The sample shows about 570,000 distinct CDR3 sequences, about 11% of them seen only once. This sample was also put to use in a study of T cells expressing NK-cell markers.

The source was PBMCs from blood, collected on the day of vaccination. These receptors all stem from a man aged 50-59 years who received an inactivated influenza vaccine. CDR3s include the opening cysteine and the closing phenylalanine or tryptophan. D genes are given only for firm matches. Not every row has a clone size; where given, it reads once, few, many or a size class.

many	TRBV5-1	TRBJ1-4	.	CASSLLGIANEKLFF	TGCGCCAGCAGCTTGTTGGGGATCGCTAATGAAAAACTGTTTTTT
.	TRBV4-3	TRBJ1-4	.	CASSLGPSVGEKLFF	TGCGCCAGCAGCCTAGGGCCCTCAGTCGGTGAAAAACTGTTTTTT
.	TRBV19	TRBJ1-1	.	CASITFSWGLTEAFF	TGTGCCAGTATCACATTTTCTTGGGGGTTGACTGAAGCTTTCTTT
few	TRBV19	TRBJ2-7	.	CASSIQVSSYEQYF	TGTGCCAGTAGTATTCAGGTGTCCTCCTACGAGCAGTACTTC
.	TRBV7-6	TRBJ2-6	TRBD2	CASSPQGGSSGANVLTF	TGTGCCAGCAGTCCGCAGGGCGGGAGCTCTGGGGCCAACGTCCTGACTTTC
.	TRBV5-5	TRBJ2-2	.	CASSRYGTSTGELFF	TGTGCCAGCAGCCGTTATGGGACAAGCACCGGGGAGCTGTTTTTT
.	TRBV12-3/TRBV12-4	TRBJ2-7	.	CASSPRGSRPEQYF	TGTGCCAGCAGTCCCCGGGGTAGTAGGCCCGAGCAGTACTTC
many	TRBV5-6	TRBJ2-7	.	CASSLGVSSYEQYF	TGTGCCAGCAGCTTGGGTGTCTCCTCCTACGAGCAGTACTTC
.	TRBV20-1	TRBJ2-5	.	CSARVYSEKTQYF	TGCAGTGCTAGAGTATACAGCGAAAAGACCCAGTACTTC
.	TRBV20-1	TRBJ2-1	TRBD2	CSARGGGSSYNEQFF	TGCAGTGCTAGAGGAGGCGGGAGCTCCTACAATGAGCAGTTCTTC
.	TRBV7-8	TRBJ2-7	TRBD1	CASSKLQGPRDEQYF	TGTGCCAGCAGCAAACTACAGGGGCCAAGGGACGAGCAGTACTTC
.	TRBV4-1	TRBJ2-5	TRBD1	CASSKLQGRETQYF	TGCGCCAGCAGCAAACTACAGGGGCGGGAGACCCAGTACTTC
.	TRBV27	TRBJ2-7	.	CASSLGAPSYEQYF	TGTGCCAGCAGTTTAGGGGCACCGTCCTACGAGCAGTACTTC
many	TRBV4-3	TRBJ2-7	.	CASSQDGTGRYEQYF	TGCGCCAGCAGCCAGGACGGAACAGGACGCTACGAGCAGTACTTC
few	TRBV6-1	TRBJ2-1	TRBD1	CASRPDRGWDEQFF	TGTGCCAGCAGACCTGACAGGGGTTGGGATGAGCAGTTCTTC
.	TRBV5-1	TRBJ1-1	.	CASSLETEGKTEAFF	TGCGCCAGCAGCTTGGAAACGGAAGGTAAAACTGAAGCTTTCTTT
few	TRBV21-1	TRBJ2-5	.	CASSKDCPGGETQYF	TGTGCCAGCAGCAAAGATTGTCCCGGAGGAGAGACCCAGTACTTC
.	TRBV5-1	TRBJ2-1	TRBD1	CASSFDRGLRNEQFF	TGCGCCAGCAGCTTCGACAGGGGCCTACGCAATGAGCAGTTCTTC
.	TRBV27	TRBJ2-7	.	CASSLFQGSYEQYF	TGTGCCAGCAGTTTATTCCAGGGTTCCTACGAGCAGTACTTC
few	TRBV12-3/TRBV12-4	TRBJ1-2	.	CASTTWPDRGYTF	TGTGCCAGCACCACTTGGCCTGACCGCGGCTACACCTTC
.	TRBV28	TRBJ2-5	TRBD1	CASRDRVQETQYF	TGTGCCAGTAGAGACAGGGTCCAAGAGACCCAGTACTTC
many	TRBV20-1	TRBJ1-1	.	CSASIRRNTEAFF	TGCAGTGCTAGTATAAGGAGGAACACTGAAGCTTTCTTT
few	TRBV5-1	TRBJ2-4	.	CASSLAQGAKNIQYF	TGCGCCAGCAGCTTGGCGCAGGGGGCCAAAAACATTCAGTACTTC
many	TRBV3-1	TRBJ2-3	.	CASREDRVGDTQYF	TGTGCCAGCAGAGAGGATCGGGTGGGAGATACGCAGTATTTT
.	TRBV6-1	TRBJ1-1	.	CASRTEDRGWNTEAFF	TGTGCCAGCAGAACTGAGGACAGAGGCTGGAACACTGAAGCTTTCTTT
many	TRBV28	TRBJ1-2	.	CASSSFRVGGYTF	TGTGCCAGCAGTTCGTTCAGGGTTGGTGGCTACACCTTC
many	TRBV6-2/TRBV6-3	TRBJ2-1	.	CASRDLGSGAQSSYNEQFF	TGTGCCAGCAGGGACTTAGGTAGCGGAGCCCAAAGCTCCTACAATGAGCAGTTCTTC
.	TRBV2	TRBJ2-7	.	CASSEIAEQYF	TGTGCCAGCAGTGAAATAGCCGAGCAGTACTTC
.	TRBV20-1	TRBJ2-7	.	CRISPGRGSYEQYF	TGCAGAATTAGCCCGGGACGGGGCTCCTACGAGCAGTACTTC
.	TRBV20-1	TRBJ2-3	TRBD2	CSASPAGSTDTQYF	TGCAGTGCTAGCCCAGCGGGGAGCACAGATACGCAGTATTTT
many	TRBV10-2	TRBJ2-7	.	CASSESSPYEQYF	TGCGCCAGCAGTGAGTCTAGCCCCTACGAGCAGTACTTC
.	TRBV11-3	TRBJ2-5	TRBD1	CASSSPGQGQETQYF	TGTGCCAGCAGCTCACCCGGACAGGGTCAAGAGACCCAGTACTTC
many	TRBV15	TRBJ2-5	.	CATSRDNEGLKTQYF	TGTGCCACCAGCAGAGATAATGAGGGGCTGAAGACCCAGTACTTC
many	TRBV28	TRBJ1-2	.	CASSSESYGYTF	TGTGCCAGCAGTTCCGAGAGTTATGGCTACACCTTC